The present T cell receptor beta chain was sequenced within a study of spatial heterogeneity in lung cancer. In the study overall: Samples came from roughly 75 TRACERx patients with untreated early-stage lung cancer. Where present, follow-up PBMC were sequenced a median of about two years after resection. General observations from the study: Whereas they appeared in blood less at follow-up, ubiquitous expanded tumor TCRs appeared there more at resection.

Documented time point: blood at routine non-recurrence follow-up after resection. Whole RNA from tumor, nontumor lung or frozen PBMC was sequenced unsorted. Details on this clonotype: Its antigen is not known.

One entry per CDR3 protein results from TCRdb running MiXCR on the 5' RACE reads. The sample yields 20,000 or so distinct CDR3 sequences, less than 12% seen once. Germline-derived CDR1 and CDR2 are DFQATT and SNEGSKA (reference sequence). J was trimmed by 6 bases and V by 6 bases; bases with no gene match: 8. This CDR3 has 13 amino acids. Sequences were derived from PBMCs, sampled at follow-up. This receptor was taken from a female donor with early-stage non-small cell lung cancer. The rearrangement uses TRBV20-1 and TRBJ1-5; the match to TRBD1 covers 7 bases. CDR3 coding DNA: TGCAGTGCCCACCGACAGGGTGGTCAGCCCCAGCATTTT. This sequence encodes CSAHRQGGQPQHF.